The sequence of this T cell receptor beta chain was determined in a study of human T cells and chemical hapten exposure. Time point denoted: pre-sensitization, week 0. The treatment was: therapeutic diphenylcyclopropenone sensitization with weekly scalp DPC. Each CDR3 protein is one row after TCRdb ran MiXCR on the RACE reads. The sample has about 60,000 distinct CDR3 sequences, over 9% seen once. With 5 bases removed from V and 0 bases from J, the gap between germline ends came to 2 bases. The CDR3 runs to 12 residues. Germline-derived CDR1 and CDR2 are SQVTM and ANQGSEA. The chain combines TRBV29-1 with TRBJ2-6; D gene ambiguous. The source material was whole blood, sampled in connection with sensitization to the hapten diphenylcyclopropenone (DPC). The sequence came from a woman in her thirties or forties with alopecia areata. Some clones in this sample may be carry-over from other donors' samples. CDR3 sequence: CSVHSGANVLTF. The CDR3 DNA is TGCAGCGTTCACTCTGGGGCCAACGTCCTGACTTTC.